One sample yielded the 24 T cell receptor beta chains listed below, sequenced in a study of T cell responses to AZD1222 COVID-19 vaccine. The repertoire was sequenced with immunoSEQ multiplex PCR; TCRdb's copy has only in-frame clones and lacks some. The table records roughly 140,000 clones, roughly nine tenths of them present only once. The specimen comprised peripheral blood, sampled 28 days after the second AZD1222 dose. Receptors originate from an adult who received the AZD1222 COVID-19 vaccine.

J is TRBJ1-6 and V is TRBV7-9; D remains unclear. Germline values: CDR1 SEHNR, CDR2 FQNEAQ (reference sequence). Trimming removed 3 bases at V and 9 bases at J, with 6 bases between. The CDR3 contains 12 residues. CDR3 in amino acids: CASSFWGSPLHF. The CDR3 DNA follows: TGTGCCAGCAGCTTTTGGGGTTCACCCCTCCACTTT. The variable domain in full, completed from reference TRBV7-9 and TRBJ1-6, reads DTGVSQNPRHKITKRGQNVTFRCDPISEHNRLYWYRQTLGQGPEFLTYFQNEAQLEKSRLLSDRFSAERPKGSFSTLEIQRTEQGDSAMYLCASSFWGSPLHFGNGTRLTVT.

The chain joins TRBV19 to TRBJ1-2, with 7 positions matching TRBD1. The CDR3 totals 15 residues. Germline CDR1 reads LNHDA; CDR2 reads SQIVND (reference sequence). The junction had 10 bases not matched to a gene; V was cut back by 5 bases and J by 4 bases. The CDR3 reads CASSVTGADAYGYTF. Here the CDR3 DNA reads TGTGCCAGTAGTGTCACAGGGGCCGATGCCTATGGCTACACCTTC.

The chain recombines TRBV11-2 with TRBJ1-4; D is possibly TRBD1 (5 bases). Trimming cost V 5 bases and J 8 bases, with 15 bases left between them. CDR3 length: 14 residues. In germline, CDR1 is SGHAT, CDR2 FQNNGV. The CDR3 DNA reads as TGTGCCAGCAGCATGGGACCGACAGAAGAAAAACTGTTTTTT. Its translation is CASSMGPTEEKLFF.

The V gene is TRBV6-5, the J gene TRBJ1-1; the D gene is possibly TRBD1 (6 bases). Germline CDR1 MNHEY, CDR2 SVGAGI. The CDR3 covers 12 residues. V was pared by 4 bases and J by 11 bases, with 14 bases between. CDR3 sequence: CASSSLTGHAFF. The CDR3 nucleotides read TGTGCCAGCAGTTCTCTGACAGGACACGCTTTCTTT.

The genes are TRBV9 and TRBJ1-6, with no clear D. V shed 0 bases and J shed 7 bases, with 11 bases lying between them. The length of the CDR3 is 15 residues. Germline values: CDR1 SGDLS, CDR2 YYNGEE. Here the CDR3 DNA reads TGTGCCAGCAGCGTAGAAGGCAGAGCCAATTCACCCCTCCACTTT. Its protein is CASSVEGRANSPLHF.

The CDR3 is CASSFGTSDTQYF. For the CDR3, the DNA is TGTGCCAGCAGCTTCGGGACATCAGATACGCAGTATTTT. The chain is built from TRBV5-6 and TRBJ2-3, with D possibly TRBD1 on 6 matching bases. The CDR3 sequence is 13 residues long. Germline CDR1 is SGHDT and CDR2 is YYEEEE. The V and J ends lost 2 bases and 4 bases respectively, with 8 bases between them.

The rearrangement joins TRBV9 to TRBJ2-7; D tentatively reads TRBD1 or TRBD2 (6 bases each). Germline loops: CDR1 SGDLS, CDR2 YYNGEE. The CDR3 spans 14 residues. Trimming pared 0 bases from V and 5 bases from J, leaving 12 bases between. The CDR3 DNA follows: TGTGCCAGCAGCGTAGCCGGGGGCGCGGACGAGCAGTACTTC. Translated, it gives CASSVAGGADEQYF. The complete variable domain, with remaining parts taken from reference TRBV9 and TRBJ2-7, reads DSGVTQTPKHLITATGQRVTLRCSPRSGDLSVYWYQQSLDQGLQFLIQYYNGEERAKGNILERFSAQQFPDLHSELNLSSLELGDSALYFCASSVAGGADEQYFGPGTRLTVT.

This chain uses TRBV19 with TRBJ1-6, with TRBD1 identical over 7 bases. In germline, CDR1 is LNHDA, CDR2 SQIVND (reference sequence). The V segment lost 3 bases and the J segment 8 bases; nucleotides outside the gene matches: 4. There are 14 residues in the CDR3. CDR3 in amino acids: CASSMTGRHSPLHF. For the CDR3, the DNA is TGTGCCAGTAGTATGACAGGGCGGCATTCACCCCTCCACTTT.

The chain joins TRBV9 to TRBJ2-5; D is possibly TRBD2 (5 bases). This CDR3 region has 13 residues. CDR1 and CDR2 (germline): SGDLS, YYNGEE. Trimming pared 4 bases from V and 1 base from J, leaving 8 bases between. CDR3 in amino acids: CASSISGQETQYF. The CDR3 DNA is TGTGCCAGCAGCATCAGCGGCCAAGAGACCCAGTACTTC.

The chain links TRBV5-1 to TRBJ2-7; 9 bases fit TRBD1. Germline V CDR1 and CDR2: SGHRS, YFSETQ. The CDR3 length is 16 residues. The trim removed 2 bases at V and 6 bases at J, leaving 12 bases unmatched. CDR3 in amino acids: CASSFMAGTGYGEQYV. CDR3 nucleotide sequence: TGCGCCAGCAGCTTTATGGCCGGGACAGGGTACGGCGAGCAGTACGTC.

The chain combines TRBV11-1 with TRBJ2-3; 10 nucleotides align to TRBD2. CDR3 length: 15 residues. Germline trimming cut 0 bases from V and 4 bases from J; bases unmatched to any gene: 1. Germline lookup yields CDR1 SGHAT and CDR2 FQDESV (reference sequence). For the CDR3, the DNA is TGTGCCAGCAGCTTAGCTAGCGGGAGGTCAGATACGCAGTATTTT. Protein product: CASSLASGRSDTQYF. The full variable domain, its missing parts supplied by reference TRBV11-1 and TRBJ2-3, is EAEVAQSPRYKITEKSQAVAFWCDPISGHATLYWYRQILGQGPELLVQFQDESVVDDSQLPKDRFSAERLKGVDSTLKIQPAELGDSAMYLCASSLASGRSDTQYFGPGTRLTVL.

This sequence joins TRBV7-2 and TRBJ2-1; D unresolved. CDR3 size: 15 residues. Trimming pared 1 base from V and 8 bases from J, leaving 15 bases between. Germline CDR1 reads SGHTA; CDR2 reads FQGNSA. DNA of the CDR3: TGTGCCAGCAGCTTAGTCGGGTATTCTTTGGATGAGCAGTTCTTC. It yields the protein CASSLVGYSLDEQFF.

V and J are TRBV5-5 and TRBJ1-6, with TRBD1 as a possible D gene (5 bases). CDR3 length equals 17 residues. Germline V gives CDR1 SGHKS, CDR2 YYEKEE (reference sequence). V was cut by 4 bases and J by 0 bases, with 14 bases left in between. CDR3 nucleotide sequence: TGTGCCAGCAGCCCCGCGGGGGGAAGCTCCTATAATTCACCCCTCCACTTT. Protein product: CASSPAGGSSYNSPLHF.

The chain combines TRBV24-1 with TRBJ1-5, with 9 bases fitting TRBD1. Looked up from germline, CDR1 is KGHDR and CDR2 is SFDVKD. The CDR3 covers 13 residues. The ends lost 9 bases at V and 2 bases at J; junction bases unmatched: 1. DNA of the CDR3: TGTGCCACCGGGGACAGGGGCAATCAGCCCCAGCATTTT. This codes for CATGDRGNQPQHF.

This clone has just a few counts. This sequence joins TRBV3-1 (or the pseudogene TRBV3-2) and TRBJ1-6; TRBD1 might be the D (5 bases). The CDR3 is 17 residues long. V lost 1 base, J lost 2 bases, and 12 bases lay in between. CDR1 is LGHDT and CDR2 is YNNKEL in the germline V gene (reference sequence). DNA of the CDR3: TGTGCCAGCAGCCAAGGTCCTGAACAGGCCTATAATTCACCCCTCCACTTT. Protein product: CASSQGPEQAYNSPLHF.

V gene TRBV6-1 combines with J gene TRBJ2-1; the D is unclear. The CDR3 sequence is 12 residues long. Per the germline V gene, CDR1 is MNHNS and CDR2 is SASEGT. The V end was cut by 2 bases, the J end by 9 bases, with 8 bases between. CDR3 coding DNA: TGTGCCAGCAGTGAACTGGTCGGTGAGCAGTTCTTC. Translating it yields CASSELVGEQFF.

The V gene is TRBV2, the J gene TRBJ1-6; a weak D match, TRBD1 (5 bases). V shed 10 bases and J shed 0 bases, with 19 bases lying between them. The germline gives CDR1 SNHLY, CDR2 FYNNEI. CDR3 length: 17 amino acids. CDR3 in DNA: TGTGCCACCACCTCCGGGACCCCGAGCTCCTATAATTCACCCCTCCACTTT. Its protein product is CATTSGTPSSYNSPLHF. Full variable domain (remainder filled in from reference TRBV2 and TRBJ1-6): EPEVTQTPSHQVTQMGQEVILRCVPISNHLYFYWYRQILGQKVEFLVSFYNNEISEKSEIFDDQFSVERPDGSNFTLKIRSTKLEDSAMYFCATTSGTPSSYNSPLHFGNGTRLTVT.

This rearrangement joins TRBV11-1 to TRBJ1-3; no definite D call. The V end lost 5 bases, the J end lost 5 bases, and 16 bases lay between the germline ends. CDR1 is SGHAT, CDR2 FQDESV, per germline (reference sequence). CDR3 length: 15 amino acids. The CDR3 loop is CASSLEQAYRNTIYF. The CDR3 DNA is TGTGCCAGCAGCCTGGAGCAGGCGTACAGAAACACCATATATTTT.

The chain employs TRBV14 and TRBJ2-7; the D is unclear. The CDR3 is made up of 13 amino acids. From germline, CDR1 is SGHDN and CDR2 FVKESK. The germline V and J ends were trimmed by 1 base and 7 bases, with 11 bases remaining between them. CDR3 sequence (DNA): TGTGCCAGCAGCCAAGTCGAGGTGTGGGAGCAGTACTTC. It encodes CASSQVEVWEQYF.

The chain couples TRBV14 to TRBJ2-7; D gene unclear. Trimming took off 0 bases at V and 4 bases at J, with 13 bases between the two ends. Germline assignment: CDR1 SGHDN and CDR2 FVKESK. The CDR3 extends over 15 amino acids. CDR3 protein: CASSQDSARFYEQYF. CDR3 DNA: TGTGCCAGCAGCCAAGATTCGGCCAGGTTTTACGAGCAGTACTTC.

J is TRBJ1-5 and V is TRBV28; TRBD1 is a possible D gene (5 bases). Deletions cut 6 bases from V and 1 base from J, with 13 bases between. Germline V CDR1 and CDR2: MDHEN, SYDVKM. The CDR3 extends over 15 amino acids. CDR3: CASRGHGDSNQPQHF. CDR3 DNA: TGTGCCAGCAGGGGGCACGGGGACAGCAATCAGCCCCAGCATTTT.

The chain employs TRBV19 and TRBJ2-1, with TRBD1 matching over 12 bases. The germline V gene has CDR1 LNHDA and CDR2 SQIVND (reference sequence). The CDR3 sequence is 15 residues long. J gave up 6 bases and V 5 bases, and 5 bases lay outside the gene matches. For the CDR3, the DNA is TGTGCCAGTAGTCAACCGGGACAGGGGGCCAATGAGCAGTTCTTC. Protein sequence: CASSQPGQGANEQFF.

This chain connects TRBV7-9 to TRBJ1-1; D possibly corresponds to TRBD1 (5 bases). The germline V and J ends were trimmed by 6 bases and 8 bases, with 16 bases remaining between them. Germline V gene sequence: CDR1 SEHNR, CDR2 FQNEAQ (reference sequence). The CDR3 sequence is 13 residues long. The CDR3, as DNA: TGTGCCAGCAGTGCTTACGGCGGGGGGGAAGCTTTCTTT. Residues: CASSAYGGGEAFF.

This clone was counted once. The chain has TRBV19 and TRBJ1-6; D not resolved. This CDR3 contains 14 residues. Looked up from germline, CDR1 is LNHDA and CDR2 is SQIVND (reference sequence). Trimming removed 6 bases from V and 4 bases from J, with 10 bases in between. The chain's CDR3 is CASRAGIYNSPLHF. The CDR3 DNA sequence: TGTGCCAGTAGGGCCGGGATATATAATTCACCCCTCCACTTT.